The source of this T cell receptor (beta chain) is a study of blood T cells in healthy people across ages. A J-beta primer mix and a sample-barcoded 5' primer were used in a second PCR of about 7 to 12 cycles. TCRdb analysed the 5' RACE reads with MiXCR anew, one entry per CDR3 protein. The table lists fewer than 1.5 million distinct CDR3 sequences, 35% to 45% of them singletons. This TCR came from a young woman in good health. The sample consisted of blood.

CDR3: CASRKTSGSTDTQYF. The CDR3 bases are TGTGCCAGCAGGAAAACTAGCGGGAGCACAGATACGCAGTATTTT. This chain joins TRBV7-9 and TRBJ2-3; TRBD2 agrees at 9 bases. This CDR3 has 15 amino acids. With V trimmed by 6 bases and J by 0 bases, 4 bases remained unmatched. Germline values: CDR1 SEHNR, CDR2 FQNEAQ (reference sequence).